This T cell receptor (beta chain) was found in a study of response to subunit inactivated influenza vaccine. Findings and caveats of the study: Every seasonal influenza vaccination brings in few new T cells, the authors suggested.

This CDR3 contains 14 residues. In germline, CDR1 is LNHNV, CDR2 YYDKDF (reference sequence). After removal of 3 bases from V and 2 bases from J, the junction contained 4 bases not matched to a gene. In this sample, this clonotype turned up a few times. Its specificity is not known. MiXCR, applied by TCRdb to the RT-PCR reads, yields one record per CDR3 protein. The table lists around 170,000 distinct CDR3 sequences, over 8.5% of them singletons. The source material was CD8+ T cells sorted from PBMCs, sampled around 25 months after vaccination. The receptor was derived from a man aged 50 to 75 who received an inactivated influenza vaccine. The chain uses TRBV15 and TRBJ2-7, with 7 positions matching TRBD1. The DNA of the CDR3 is TGTGCCACCAGCAGTACTACAGGGGCCTACGAGCAGTACTTC. It codes for CATSSTTGAYEQYF.